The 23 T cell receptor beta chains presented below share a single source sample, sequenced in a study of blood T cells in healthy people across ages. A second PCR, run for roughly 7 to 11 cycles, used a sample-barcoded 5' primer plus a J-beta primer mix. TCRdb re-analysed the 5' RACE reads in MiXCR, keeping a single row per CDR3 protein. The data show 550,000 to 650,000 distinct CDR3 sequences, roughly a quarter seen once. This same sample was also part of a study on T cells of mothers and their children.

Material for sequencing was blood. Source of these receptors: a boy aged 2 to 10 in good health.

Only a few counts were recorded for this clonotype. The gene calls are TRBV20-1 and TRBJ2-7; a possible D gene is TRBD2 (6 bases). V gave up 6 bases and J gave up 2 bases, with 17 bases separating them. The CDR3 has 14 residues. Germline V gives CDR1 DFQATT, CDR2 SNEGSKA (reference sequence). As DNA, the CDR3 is TGCAGTGCCCGACCCGGGAGCCAGACCTACGAGCAGTACTTC. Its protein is CSARPGSQTYEQYF.

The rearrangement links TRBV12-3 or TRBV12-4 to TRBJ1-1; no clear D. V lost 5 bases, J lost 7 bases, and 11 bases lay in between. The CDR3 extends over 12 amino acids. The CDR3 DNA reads TGTGCCAGCAGTCCAAGGGTAGATGAAGCTTTCTTT. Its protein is CASSPRVDEAFF.

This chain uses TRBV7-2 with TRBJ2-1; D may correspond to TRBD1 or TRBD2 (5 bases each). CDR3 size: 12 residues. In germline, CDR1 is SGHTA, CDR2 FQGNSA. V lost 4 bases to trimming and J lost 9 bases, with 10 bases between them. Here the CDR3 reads CASSSLGTEQFF. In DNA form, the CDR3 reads TGTGCCAGCAGCTCCCTCGGGACTGAGCAGTTCTTC.

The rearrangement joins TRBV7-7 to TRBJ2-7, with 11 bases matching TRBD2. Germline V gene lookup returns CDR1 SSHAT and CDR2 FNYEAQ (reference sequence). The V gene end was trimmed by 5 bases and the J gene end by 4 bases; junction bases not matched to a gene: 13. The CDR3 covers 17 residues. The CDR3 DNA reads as TGTGCCAGCAGCCCATTCCCAACTAGCGGGAGTTTATACGAGCAGTACTTC. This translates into CASSPFPTSGSLYEQYF.

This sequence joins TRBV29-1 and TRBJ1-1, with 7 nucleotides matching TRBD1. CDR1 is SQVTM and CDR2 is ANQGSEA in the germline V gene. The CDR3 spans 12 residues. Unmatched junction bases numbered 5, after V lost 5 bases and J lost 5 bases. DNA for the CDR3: TGCAGCGTTACCCAGGGGGGGACTGAAGCTTTCTTT. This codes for CSVTQGGTEAFF. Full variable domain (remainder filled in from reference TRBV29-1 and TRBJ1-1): SAVISQKPSRDICQRGTSLTIQCQVDSQVTMMFWYRQQPGQSLTLIATANQGSEATYESGFVIDKFPISRPNLTFSTLTVSNMSPEDSSIYLCSVTQGGTEAFFGQGTRLTVV.

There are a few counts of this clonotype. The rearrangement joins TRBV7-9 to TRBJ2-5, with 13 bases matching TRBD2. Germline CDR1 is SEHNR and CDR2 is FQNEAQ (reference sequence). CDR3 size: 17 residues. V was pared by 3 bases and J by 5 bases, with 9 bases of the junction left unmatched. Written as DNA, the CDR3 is TGTGCCAGCAGCTTCCCGACTAGCGGGGGGAGTATTGAGACCCAGTACTTC. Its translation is CASSFPTSGGSIETQYF. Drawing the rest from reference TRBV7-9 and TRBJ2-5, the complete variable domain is DTGVSQNPRHKITKRGQNVTFRCDPISEHNRLYWYRQTLGQGPEFLTYFQNEAQLEKSRLLSDRFSAERPKGSFSTLEIQRTEQGDSAMYLCASSFPTSGGSIETQYFGPGTRLLVL.

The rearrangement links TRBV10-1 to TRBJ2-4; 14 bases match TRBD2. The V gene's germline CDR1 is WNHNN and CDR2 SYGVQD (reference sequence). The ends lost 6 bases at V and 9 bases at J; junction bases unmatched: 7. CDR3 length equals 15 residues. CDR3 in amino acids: CASSAGTSGSGIQYF. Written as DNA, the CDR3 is TGCGCCAGCAGCGCAGGGACTAGCGGGAGTGGCATTCAGTACTTC.

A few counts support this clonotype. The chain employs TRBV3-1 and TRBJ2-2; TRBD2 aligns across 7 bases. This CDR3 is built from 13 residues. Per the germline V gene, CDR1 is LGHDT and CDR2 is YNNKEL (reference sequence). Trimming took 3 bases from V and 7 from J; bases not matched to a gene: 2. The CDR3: CASSQRGGGELFF. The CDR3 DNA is TGTGCCAGCAGCCAGCGCGGGGGCGGGGAGCTGTTTTTT. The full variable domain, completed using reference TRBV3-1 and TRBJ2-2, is DTAVSQTPKYLVTQMGNDKSIKCEQNLGHDTMYWYKQDSKKFLKIMFSYNNKELIINETVPNRFSPKSPDKAHLNLHINSLELGDSAVYFCASSQRGGGELFFGEGSRLTVL.

CDR3 DNA: TGTGCCAGCAGTGGGGACTGGCCGCTCTACGAGCAGTACTTC. Translated, it gives CASSGDWPLYEQYF. The chain uses TRBV6-5 and TRBJ2-5; tentatively, D is TRBD2 (6 bases). TRBJ2-7 matches the DNA end more closely, so the J call is doubtful. The CDR3 has 14 amino acids. CDR1 is MNHEY, CDR2 SVGAGI, per germline.

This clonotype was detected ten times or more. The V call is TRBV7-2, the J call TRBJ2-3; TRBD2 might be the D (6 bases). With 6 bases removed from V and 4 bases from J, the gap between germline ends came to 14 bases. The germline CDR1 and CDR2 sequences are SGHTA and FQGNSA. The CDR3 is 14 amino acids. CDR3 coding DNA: TGTGCCAGCAGGCGGGACTCAGGCTCAGATACGCAGTATTTT. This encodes CASRRDSGSDTQYF.

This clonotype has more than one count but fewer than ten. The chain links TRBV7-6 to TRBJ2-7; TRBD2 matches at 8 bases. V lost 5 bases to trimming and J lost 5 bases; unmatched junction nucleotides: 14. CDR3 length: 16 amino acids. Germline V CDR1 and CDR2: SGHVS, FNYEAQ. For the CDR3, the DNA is TGTGCCAGCAGCCTACGACTAGCAGCGGGAGTGGACGAGCAGTACTTC. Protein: CASSLRLAAGVDEQYF.

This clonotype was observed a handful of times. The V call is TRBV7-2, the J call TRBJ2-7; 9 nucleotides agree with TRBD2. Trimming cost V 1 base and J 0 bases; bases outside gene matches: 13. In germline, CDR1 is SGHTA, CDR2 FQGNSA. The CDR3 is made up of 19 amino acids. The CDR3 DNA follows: TGTGCCAGCAGCTTAGTGGGAGGACTAGCGAAATCCCGCTCCTACGAGCAGTACTTC. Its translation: CASSLVGGLAKSRSYEQYF. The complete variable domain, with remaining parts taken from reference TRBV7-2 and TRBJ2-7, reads GAGVSQSPSNKVTEKGKDVELRCDPISGHTALYWYRQSLGQGLEFLIYFQGNSAPDKSGLPSDRFSAERTGGSVSTLTIQRTQQEDSAVYLCASSLVGGLAKSRSYEQYFGPGTRLTVT.

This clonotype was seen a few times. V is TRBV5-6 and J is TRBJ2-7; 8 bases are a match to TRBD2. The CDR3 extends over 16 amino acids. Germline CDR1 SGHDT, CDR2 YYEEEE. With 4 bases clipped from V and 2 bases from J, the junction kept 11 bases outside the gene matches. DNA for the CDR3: TGTGCCAGCAGCCCGCGGGGAAGCGGGAGTCCCTACGAGCAGTACTTC. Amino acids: CASSPRGSGSPYEQYF.

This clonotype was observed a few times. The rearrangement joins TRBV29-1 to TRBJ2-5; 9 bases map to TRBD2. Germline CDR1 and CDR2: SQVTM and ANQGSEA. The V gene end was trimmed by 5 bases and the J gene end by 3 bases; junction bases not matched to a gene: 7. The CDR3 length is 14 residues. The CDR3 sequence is CSVSLGLAKETQYF. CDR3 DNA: TGCAGCGTTTCCCTTGGACTAGCGAAAGAGACCCAGTACTTC.

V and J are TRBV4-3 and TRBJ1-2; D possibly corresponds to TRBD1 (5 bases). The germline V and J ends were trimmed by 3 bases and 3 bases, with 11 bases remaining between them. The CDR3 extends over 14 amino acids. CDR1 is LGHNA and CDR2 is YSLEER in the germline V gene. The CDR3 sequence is CASSHTGRHYGYTF. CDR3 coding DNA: TGCGCCAGCAGCCACACAGGACGGCACTATGGCTACACCTTC.

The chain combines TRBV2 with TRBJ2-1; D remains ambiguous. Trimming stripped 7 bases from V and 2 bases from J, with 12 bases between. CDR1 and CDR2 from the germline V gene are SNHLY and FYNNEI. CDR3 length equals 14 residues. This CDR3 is CASMGLLAYNEQFF. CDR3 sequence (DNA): TGTGCCAGCATGGGCCTGTTAGCCTACAATGAGCAGTTCTTC.

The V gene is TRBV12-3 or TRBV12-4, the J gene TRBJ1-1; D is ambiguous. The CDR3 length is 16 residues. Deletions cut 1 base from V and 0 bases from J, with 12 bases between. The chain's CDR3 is CASSLDGQLVNTEAFF. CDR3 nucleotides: TGTGCCAGCAGTTTAGATGGCCAGTTGGTGAACACTGAAGCTTTCTTT.

The CDR3 coding sequence is TGTGCCAGCAACCCGGACAGGTTCTTTAATTCACCCCTCCACTTT. Its protein is CASNPDRFFNSPLHF. The chain employs TRBV7-8 and TRBJ1-6, with TRBD1 matching 7 bases. V shed 7 bases and J 6 bases; nucleotides not matched to a gene: 9. This CDR3 is 15 amino acids long. Germline V gene sequence: CDR1 SGHVS, CDR2 FQNEAQ.

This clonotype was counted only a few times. CDR3 protein: CASSPGRSQETQYF. For the CDR3, the DNA is TGTGCCAGCTCACCCGGGAGGAGTCAAGAGACCCAGTACTTC. The chain links TRBV18 to TRBJ2-1; TRBD2 agrees at 7 bases. The J call may be faulty, since TRBJ2-5 better matches the DNA end. Per germline, CDR1 KGHSH and CDR2 LQKENI. The CDR3 runs 14 residues.

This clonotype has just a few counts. The CDR3 here is CASSPDSPGYTF. The CDR3 bases are TGTGCCAGCAGCCCGGACTCACCTGGCTACACCTTC. J is TRBJ1-2 and V is TRBV5-5; D uncertain. This CDR3 comprises 12 residues. Looked up from germline, CDR1 is SGHKS and CDR2 is YYEKEE (reference sequence). Trimming took 4 bases from V and 7 from J, leaving 11 bases between them.

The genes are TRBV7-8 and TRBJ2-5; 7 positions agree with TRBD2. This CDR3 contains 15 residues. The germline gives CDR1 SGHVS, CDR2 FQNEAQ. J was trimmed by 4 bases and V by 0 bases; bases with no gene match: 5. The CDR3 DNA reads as TGTGCCAGCAGCTTAGCCGGGGGGAAGGTAGAGACCCAGTACTTC. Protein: CASSLAGGKVETQYF.

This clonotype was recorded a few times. The CDR3: CASSLDRGRTEAFF. CDR3 bases: TGCGCCAGCAGCCTGGACAGGGGAAGGACTGAAGCTTTCTTT. The chain recombines TRBV4-1 with TRBJ1-1, with 9 bases identical to TRBD1. Looked up from germline, CDR1 is MGHRA and CDR2 is YSYEKL. CDR3 length: 14 residues. Trimming took 4 bases from V and 5 from J; bases not matched to a gene: 5.

CDR3 amino acids: CAIRARDGGSYNEQFF. For the CDR3, the DNA is TGTGCCATCAGAGCAAGGGACGGGGGGTCCTACAATGAGCAGTTCTTC. The V gene is TRBV10-3, the J gene TRBJ2-1; TRBD2 matches at 7 bases. V shed 6 bases and J 1 base; nucleotides not matched to a gene: 9. The CDR3 totals 16 residues. CDR1 is ENHRY, CDR2 SYGVKD, per germline.